These T cell receptor beta chains were read from a single sample in a study of blood T cell repertoires in COVID-19. Generated by immunoSEQ multiplex PCR, the TCRdb table keeps only in-frame clones and is missing some. The sample gives about 190,000 clones, about 84% of which show up once; 5.6% is in the top ten. The sequenced material came from PBMCs or T cells enriched from blood (not recorded which). Source of these receptors: a man in his forties with acute COVID-19. Both conserved end residues are part of each CDR3. D genes are given only for firm matches. Rows may omit the clone size; those that give it use once, few, many or a size class.

DNA: TGTGCCACCAGCACGTGGGGACAGGGGTTTGGGCAGCCCCAGCATTTT
CDR3: CATSTWGQGFGQPQHF
size: .
D: TRBD1
J: TRBJ1-5
V: TRBV15
length: 16

DNA: TGCGCCAGCAGCTTGACAGTTAGCACAGATACGCAGTATTTT
CDR3: CASSLTVSTDTQYF
size: .
D: .
J: TRBJ2-3
V: TRBV5-1
length: 14

DNA: TGTGCCAGCAGCTTTCCTTCAGGCGTACTAGCCAAAAACATTCAGTACTTC
CDR3: CASSFPSGVLAKNIQYF
size: .
D: .
J: TRBJ2-4
V: TRBV11-2
length: 17

DNA: TGTGCCAGCAGTGAGAGGACTAGCGGGCAGGGGGGGCCGGACGAGCAGTACTTC
CDR3: CASSERTSGQGGPDEQYF
size: .
D: TRBD2
J: TRBJ2-7
V: TRBV25-1
length: 18

DNA: TGTGCCAGCAGTTATCTCGGGGAGCTGTTTTTT
CDR3: CASSYLGELFF
size: .
D: .
J: TRBJ2-2
V: TRBV6-6
length: 11

DNA: TGTGCCAGCAGTTACAGGGGGATAGATCAGCCCCAGCATTTT
CDR3: CASSYRGIDQPQHF
size: .
D: .
J: TRBJ1-5
V: TRBV6-5
length: 14

DNA: TGTGCCACCCGACAGGGTAACGAAAAACTGTTTTTT
CDR3: CATRQGNEKLFF
size: .
D: TRBD1
J: TRBJ1-4
V: TRBV2
length: 12

DNA: TGTGCCAGCAGTTTGGCAGGGGGTCGTAATTCACCCCTCCACTTT
CDR3: CASSLAGGRNSPLHF
size: .
D: TRBD1
J: TRBJ1-6
V: TRBV28
length: 15

DNA: TGCGCCAGCAGCTTGGGCAGGGATCAAGGCTACACCTTC
CDR3: CASSLGRDQGYTF
size: .
D: .
J: TRBJ1-2
V: TRBV5-1
length: 13

DNA: TGTGCCAGCAGTCCTAGACGGGAGAATTCACCCCTCCACTTT
CDR3: CASSPRRENSPLHF
size: .
D: .
J: TRBJ1-6
V: TRBV3-1/TRBV3-2
length: 14

DNA: TGTGCCAGCAACACCCTCGGGGGTTGGAATCAGCCCCAGCATTTT
CDR3: CASNTLGGWNQPQHF
size: .
D: .
J: TRBJ1-5
V: TRBV28
length: 15

DNA: TGTGCCATCAGTGCAGGGGGCGCGAATAGCGTTATTTCAGATACGCAGTATTTT
CDR3: CAISAGGANSVISDTQYF
size: .
D: TRBD1
J: TRBJ2-3
V: TRBV10-3
length: 18

DNA: TGTGCCAGCAGCTTAGCGGCGGGGTCCTGGAATCAGCCCCAGCATTTT
CDR3: CASSLAAGSWNQPQHF
size: .
D: .
J: TRBJ1-5
V: TRBV7-8
length: 16

DNA: TGTGCCAGCAGTTACTCGTTGGGCAGCTCTGGAAACACCATATATTTT
CDR3: CASSYSLGSSGNTIYF
size: .
D: .
J: TRBJ1-3
V: TRBV6-5
length: 16

DNA: TGTGCCAGCAGTGTAAGGGGAAAGGATGAGCAGTTCTTC
CDR3: CASSVRGKDEQFF
size: .
D: .
J: TRBJ2-1
V: TRBV2
length: 13

DNA: TGTGCCAGCAGCCGGCCGGGACAACGGAACACCGGGGAGCTGTTTTTT
CDR3: CASSRPGQRNTGELFF
size: .
D: .
J: TRBJ2-2
V: TRBV28
length: 16

DNA: TGTGCCACCAGGAAAACAGGGTCCTACGAGCAGTACTTC
CDR3: CATRKTGSYEQYF
size: .
D: .
J: TRBJ2-7
V: TRBV15
length: 13

DNA: TGTGCCAGCAGTCCGGGACATTCGAGCTCCTATAATTCACCCCTCCACTTT
CDR3: CASSPGHSSSYNSPLHF
size: .
D: .
J: TRBJ1-6
V: TRBV27
length: 17

DNA: TGTGCCACCAGTGACTCGACAGGGAACTATGGCTACACCTTC
CDR3: CATSDSTGNYGYTF
size: .
D: TRBD1
J: TRBJ1-2
V: TRBV24-1
length: 14

DNA: TGCGCCAGCAGCTACTCAGGGGGCAACAATGAGCAGTTCTTC
CDR3: CASSYSGGNNEQFF
size: .
D: TRBD1
J: TRBJ2-1
V: TRBV5-1
length: 14

DNA: TGTGCCAGCTCATCTCAGGGGGAGCACAATGAGCAGTTCTTC
CDR3: CASSSQGEHNEQFF
size: .
D: TRBD1
J: TRBJ2-1
V: TRBV18
length: 14

DNA: TGTGCCAGCAGCAAGGCCGACAGGCTCGCTAATCAGCCCCAGCATTTT
CDR3: CASSKADRLANQPQHF
size: .
D: .
J: TRBJ1-5
V: TRBV7-9
length: 16

DNA: TGTGCCAGCAGCCCCGGGACAGGGTTGGGTGGCTACACCTTC
CDR3: CASSPGTGLGGYTF
size: .
D: TRBD1
J: TRBJ1-2
V: TRBV7-3
length: 14

DNA: TGTGCCAGCAGTGATGGCAGGGCTCTGAATGAGCAGTTCTTC
CDR3: CASSDGRALNEQFF
size: .
D: .
J: TRBJ2-1
V: TRBV2
length: 14

DNA: TGTGCCAGCAGCTCCTGGAGTACCCATGGCTACACCTTC
CDR3: CASSSWSTHGYTF
size: few
D: .
J: TRBJ1-2
V: TRBV7-9
length: 13

DNA: TGTGCCAGCAGTCTTTTCAGCGGGAATAGGTACTTC
CDR3: CASSLFSGNRYF
size: once
D: TRBD2
J: TRBJ2-7
V: TRBV6-2/TRBV6-3
length: 12

DNA: TGTGCCAGCCTCAGACAGGCTGGAAACACCATATATTTT
CDR3: CASLRQAGNTIYF
size: .
D: .
J: TRBJ1-3
V: TRBV28
length: 13

DNA: TGTGCCAGCAGCCCGAGGGGCGCGGGAGTCGGAAAATACGAGCAGTACTTC
CDR3: CASSPRGAGVGKYEQYF
size: .
D: TRBD2
J: TRBJ2-7
V: TRBV7-2
length: 17

DNA: TGTGCCAGCAGTGGAATGGGGGACAGGGTCACCGGGGAGCTGTTTTTT
CDR3: CASSGMGDRVTGELFF
size: .
D: TRBD1
J: TRBJ2-2
V: TRBV25-1
length: 16

DNA: TGTGCCAGCAGCCCCCAGTTAACGAACACCGGGGAGCTGTTTTTT
CDR3: CASSPQLTNTGELFF
size: .
D: .
J: TRBJ2-2
V: TRBV5-6
length: 15

DNA: TGTGCCAGCAGTTTGAGATACTTCTCTGGGGCCAACGTCCTGACTTTC
CDR3: CASSLRYFSGANVLTF
size: .
D: .
J: TRBJ2-6
V: TRBV6-2/TRBV6-3
length: 16

DNA: TGTGCCAGCAGCTTGCGGTTTAGCGGGAGGTACGAGCAGTACTTC
CDR3: CASSLRFSGRYEQYF
size: .
D: TRBD2
J: TRBJ2-7
V: TRBV5-4
length: 15

DNA: TGTGCCAGCTCCGGGACTAGCGGTGTGGGGGAGCAGTACTTC
CDR3: CASSGTSGVGEQYF
size: .
D: TRBD2
J: TRBJ2-7
V: TRBV28
length: 14

DNA: TGTGCCAGCAGCAAAAGGGACAGTACCTACGAGCAGTACTTC
CDR3: CASSKRDSTYEQYF
size: .
D: TRBD1
J: TRBJ2-7
V: TRBV6-5
length: 14

DNA: TGTGCCAGCAGCTTAGGCCGGGGCAATCAGCCCCAGCATTTT
CDR3: CASSLGRGNQPQHF
size: .
D: .
J: TRBJ1-5
V: TRBV7-8
length: 14

DNA: TGTGCCAGCAGCCCCGGGACAGGGGACGGAAACACCATATATTTT
CDR3: CASSPGTGDGNTIYF
size: .
D: TRBD1
J: TRBJ1-3
V: TRBV9
length: 15

DNA: TGTGCCAGCAGTTACTCGCGCGACAGGAACACCGGGGAGCTGTTTTTT
CDR3: CASSYSRDRNTGELFF
size: .
D: .
J: TRBJ2-2
V: TRBV6-5
length: 16

DNA: TGTGCCAGCAGCCACGACAATACCAGTCCCACCTTC
CDR3: CASSHDNTSPTF
size: .
D: .
J: TRBJ1-2
V: TRBV5-5
length: 12

DNA: TGTGCCAGCAGCTTAAGCATTAGCGCGACTAGCACAGATACGCAGTATTTT
CDR3: CASSLSISATSTDTQYF
size: .
D: .
J: TRBJ2-3
V: TRBV7-9
length: 17

DNA: TGTGCCAGTAGTATCGGGGGGAGAGGTTACAATGAGCAGTTCTTC
CDR3: CASSIGGRGYNEQFF
size: .
D: TRBD2
J: TRBJ2-1
V: TRBV19
length: 15

DNA: TGTGCCAGCAGGACAGGGAGCTCCTACGAGCAGTACTTC
CDR3: CASRTGSSYEQYF
size: .
D: TRBD1
J: TRBJ2-7
V: TRBV27
length: 13

DNA: TGCGCCAGCAGCTTGGGTAGGGGGTCCTATGGCTACACCTTC
CDR3: CASSLGRGSYGYTF
size: .
D: .
J: TRBJ1-2
V: TRBV5-1
length: 14

DNA: TGTGCCAGCAGCTTTAGGGGACAGACCTACACCGGGGAGCTGTTTTTT
CDR3: CASSFRGQTYTGELFF
size: .
D: TRBD1
J: TRBJ2-2
V: TRBV7-9
length: 16

DNA: TGTGCCAGCAGTTTCCTCCCAGGTCGCGGGGAGCCCCAGCATTTT
CDR3: CASSFLPGRGEPQHF
size: .
D: .
J: TRBJ1-5
V: TRBV2
length: 15

DNA: TGTGCCAGCAGCTTCCGGACAGGTTCCTACACTGAAGCTTTCTTT
CDR3: CASSFRTGSYTEAFF
size: .
D: TRBD1
J: TRBJ1-1
V: TRBV7-8
length: 15

DNA: TGTGCCAGCAGCCAAGATCTAGCGGGAGGGTTTGGATACGAGCAGTACTTC
CDR3: CASSQDLAGGFGYEQYF
size: .
D: TRBD2
J: TRBJ2-7
V: TRBV3-1/TRBV3-2
length: 17